Included here is one T cell receptor beta chain sequence, with context. Its specificity is not known. The assay was immunoSEQ multiplex PCR, and TCRdb's table has in-frame clones only and misses some. The table for this sample gives about 48,000 clones. The record originates from a study of T cells in women clearing cervical HPV infection. Overall study context: Case blood drawn at lesion detection; control blood after infection cleared.

Study-level points and caveats: CIN3+ cases had significantly higher TCR repertoire richness than controls, but evenness did not differ.

This TCR was recovered from a woman between 18 and 70 years old with a cervical HPV16 infection that either progressed to CIN3+ or cleared (not recorded which). Sample: blood buffy coat.

The CDR3 here is CATSRDRGRQETQYF. CDR3 bases read: TGTGCCACCAGCAGGGACAGGGGGCGTCAAGAGACC. The gene calls are TRBV15 and TRBJ2-5; 11 nucleotides agree with TRBD1. The read ends 3 residues early relative to the CDR3; the germline J gene fills the gap. The germline V gene has CDR1 LNHNV and CDR2 YYDKDF (reference sequence). The CDR3 consists of 15 residues. V shed 3 bases, J shed 2 bases, and the junction held 2 bases outside the gene matches.